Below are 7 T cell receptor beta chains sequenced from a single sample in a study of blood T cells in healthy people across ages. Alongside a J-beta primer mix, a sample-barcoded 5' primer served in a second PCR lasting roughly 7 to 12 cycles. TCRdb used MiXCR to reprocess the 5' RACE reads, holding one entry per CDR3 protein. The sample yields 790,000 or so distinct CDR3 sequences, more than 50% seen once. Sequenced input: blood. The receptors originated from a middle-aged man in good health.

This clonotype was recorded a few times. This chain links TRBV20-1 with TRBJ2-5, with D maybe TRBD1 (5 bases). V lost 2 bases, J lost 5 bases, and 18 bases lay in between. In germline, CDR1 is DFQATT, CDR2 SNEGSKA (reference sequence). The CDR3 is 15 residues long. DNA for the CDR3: TGCAGTGCTAGAACCCCCACAGGTTTTTCGGAGACCCAGTACTTC. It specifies CSARTPTGFSETQYF.

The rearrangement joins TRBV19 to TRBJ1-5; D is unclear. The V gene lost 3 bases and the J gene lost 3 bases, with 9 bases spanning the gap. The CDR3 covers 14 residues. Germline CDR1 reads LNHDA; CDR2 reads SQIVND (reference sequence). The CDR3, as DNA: TGTGCCAGTAGTATGAATCCGGACAATCAGCCCCAGCATTTT. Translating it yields CASSMNPDNQPQHF.

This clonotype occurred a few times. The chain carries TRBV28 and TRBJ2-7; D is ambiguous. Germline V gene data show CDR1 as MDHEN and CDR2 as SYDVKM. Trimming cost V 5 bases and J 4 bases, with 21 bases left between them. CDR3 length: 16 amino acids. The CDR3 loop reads CASSPPPFVDLYEQYF. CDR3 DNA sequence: TGTGCCAGCAGTCCCCCACCGTTTGTTGACTTATACGAGCAGTACTTC.

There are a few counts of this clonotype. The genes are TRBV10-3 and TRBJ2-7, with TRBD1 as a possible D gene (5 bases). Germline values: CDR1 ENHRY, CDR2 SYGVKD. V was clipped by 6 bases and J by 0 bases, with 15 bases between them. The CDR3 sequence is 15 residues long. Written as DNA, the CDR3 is TGTGCCATCAGGCCGAAGGACACGAGCTCCTACGAGCAGTACTTC. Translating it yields CAIRPKDTSSYEQYF.

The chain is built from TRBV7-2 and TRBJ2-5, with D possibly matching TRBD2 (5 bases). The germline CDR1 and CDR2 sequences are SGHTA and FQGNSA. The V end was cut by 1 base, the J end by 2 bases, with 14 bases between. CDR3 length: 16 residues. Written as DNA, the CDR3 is TGTGCCAGCAGCTTAGGGTTGGGAGTGTTGCAAGAGACCCAGTACTTC. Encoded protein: CASSLGLGVLQETQYF.

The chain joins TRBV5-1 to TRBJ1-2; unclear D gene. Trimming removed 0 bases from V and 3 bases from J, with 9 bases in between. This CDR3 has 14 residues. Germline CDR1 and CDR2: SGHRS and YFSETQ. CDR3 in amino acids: CASSLGSLDYGYTF. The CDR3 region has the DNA TGCGCCAGCAGCTTGGGCAGCCTAGACTATGGCTACACCTTC.

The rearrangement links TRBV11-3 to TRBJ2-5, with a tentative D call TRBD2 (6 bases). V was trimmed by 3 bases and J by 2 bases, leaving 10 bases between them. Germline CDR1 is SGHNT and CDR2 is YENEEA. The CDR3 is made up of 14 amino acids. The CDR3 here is CASSFRGTQETQYF. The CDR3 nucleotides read TGTGCCAGCAGCTTCCGCGGGACGCAAGAGACCCAGTACTTC.